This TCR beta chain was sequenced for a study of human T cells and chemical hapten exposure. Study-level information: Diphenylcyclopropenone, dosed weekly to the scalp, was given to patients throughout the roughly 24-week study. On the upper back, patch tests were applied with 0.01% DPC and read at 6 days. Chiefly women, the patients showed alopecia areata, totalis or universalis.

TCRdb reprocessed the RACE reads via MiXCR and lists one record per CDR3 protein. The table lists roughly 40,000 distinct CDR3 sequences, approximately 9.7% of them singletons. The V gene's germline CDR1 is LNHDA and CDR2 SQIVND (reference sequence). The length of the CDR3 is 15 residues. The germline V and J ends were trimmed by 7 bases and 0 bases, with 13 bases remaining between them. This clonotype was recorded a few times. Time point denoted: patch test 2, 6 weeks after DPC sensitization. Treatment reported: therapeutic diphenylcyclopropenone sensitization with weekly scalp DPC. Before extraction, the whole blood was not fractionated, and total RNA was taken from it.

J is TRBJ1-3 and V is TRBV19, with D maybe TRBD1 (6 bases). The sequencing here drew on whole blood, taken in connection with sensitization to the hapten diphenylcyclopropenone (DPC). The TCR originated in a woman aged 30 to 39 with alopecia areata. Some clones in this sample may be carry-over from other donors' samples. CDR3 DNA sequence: TGTGCCAGTACTGTGACAGGTAGCTCTGGAAACACCATATATTTT. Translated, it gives CASTVTGSSGNTIYF. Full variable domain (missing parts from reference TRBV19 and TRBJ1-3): DGGITQSPKYLFRKEGQNVTLSCEQNLNHDAMYWYRQDPGQGLRLIYYSQIVNDFQKGDIAEGYSVSREKKESFPLTVTSAQKNPTAFYLCASTVTGSSGNTIYFGEGSWLTVV.